A single sample gave rise to the 10 T cell receptor beta chains below, sequenced in a study of blood T cell repertoires in COVID-19. Clones were sequenced by immunoSEQ multiplex PCR, and TCRdb holds only the in-frame ones, with some missing. The sample contains around 70,000 clones, roughly 88% of which appear only once. Sequenced material: peripheral blood. These receptors came from a young man with acute or convalescent COVID-19.

This chain uses TRBV28 with TRBJ2-7; TRBD1 matches at 9 bases. V lost 6 bases and J lost 2; bases outside the gene matches: 11. Germline V gives CDR1 MDHEN, CDR2 SYDVKM. The CDR3 is 16 residues long. The CDR3 DNA reads TGTGCCAGCAGCCCCTTGGGGGACAGGGAAACCTACGAGCAGTACTTC. Protein product: CASSPLGDRETYEQYF.

This clone has just a few counts. The chain links TRBV5-4 to TRBJ2-1; D not certain. V dropped 1 base and J dropped 4 bases, with 15 bases sitting between them. CDR1 and CDR2 from the germline V gene are SGHNT and YYREEE (reference sequence). The CDR3 consists of 16 residues. CDR3 DNA: TGTGCCAGCAGCTTGAATGTCTACCCTTTTTACAATGAGCAGTTCTTC. Its protein product is CASSLNVYPFYNEQFF.

This rearrangement joins TRBV28 to TRBJ1-3; a weak D match, TRBD1 (5 bases). CDR3 length: 13 residues. V lost 7 bases to trimming and J lost 3 bases, with 10 bases between them. In germline, CDR1 is MDHEN, CDR2 SYDVKM. In nucleotides, the CDR3 is TGTGCCAGCACCCTAGACAGTGGAAACACCATATATTTT. The encoded protein is CASTLDSGNTIYF.

The CDR3 DNA is TGTGCCAGCAGTCAACCCTCAGGGGGTTCCTACAATGAGCAGTTCTTC. This codes for CASSQPSGGSYNEQFF. The chain uses TRBV28 and TRBJ2-1; 7 bases are a match to TRBD1. The CDR3 covers 16 residues. Germline trimming cut 5 bases from V and 1 base from J; bases unmatched to any gene: 8. CDR1 and CDR2 (germline): MDHEN, SYDVKM.

V is TRBV15 and J is TRBJ1-2, with D unresolved. Germline values: CDR1 LNHNV, CDR2 YYDKDF (reference sequence). This CDR3 is built from 16 residues. Trimming took 1 base from V and 7 from J, leaving 19 bases between them. CDR3 in amino acids: CATSRAGVLALSGYTF. CDR3 in DNA: TGTGCCACCAGCAGAGCCGGGGTCCTCGCTTTGAGTGGCTACACCTTC.

This rearrangement joins TRBV21-1 to TRBJ2-1; the table's D call TRBD1 went unverified against the DNA. TRBV21-1 constitutes a pseudogene. The CDR3 sequence is 14 residues long. The CDR3 here is CASNGQGAYNEQFF. The CDR3 DNA sequence: TGTGCCAGCAACGGACAGGGGGCCTACAATGAGCAGTTCTTC.

The genes are TRBV11-2 and TRBJ1-6; 7 bases are a match to TRBD1. The CDR3 is 16 amino acids. Germline values: CDR1 SGHAT, CDR2 FQNNGV. V trimming: 5 bases; J trimming: 8 bases; junction bases outside the gene matches: 12. In DNA form, the CDR3 reads TGTGCCAGCAGCAATCGGGACAGTAGTACGCATTCACCCCTCCACTTT. It yields the protein CASSNRDSSTHSPLHF.

The chain links TRBV18 to TRBJ2-5, with D maybe TRBD1 (6 bases). V was trimmed by 1 base and J by 7 bases, leaving 13 bases between them. CDR1 and CDR2 from the germline V gene are KGHSH and LQKENI. The CDR3 loop spans 14 amino acids. CDR3 sequence (DNA): TGTGCCAGCTCACCACGGGACATAGGGAGGACCCAGTACTTC. This translates into CASSPRDIGRTQYF.

The chain is built from TRBV28 and TRBJ1-2; D perhaps matches TRBD1 (6 bases). The CDR3 spans 17 residues. V was shortened by 3 bases and J by 3 bases, with 20 bases between the two germline ends. Germline CDR1 MDHEN, CDR2 SYDVKM. The chain's CDR3 is CASSFIGGLFFDYGYTF. Here the CDR3 DNA reads TGTGCCAGCAGTTTTATTGGGGGCCTTTTTTTCGACTATGGCTACACCTTC.

The CDR3 loop is CASSITYYISGELFF. The DNA of the CDR3 is TGTGCCAGTAGTATTACGTACTATATATCCGGGGAGCTGTTTTTT. The chain combines TRBV19 with TRBJ2-2; unclear D gene. This CDR3 spans 15 amino acids. V was pared by 3 bases and J by 6 bases, with 14 bases between. The germline V gene has CDR1 LNHDA and CDR2 SQIVND (reference sequence).